Each of the 18 T cell receptor beta chains below was sequenced from the same sample in a study of shared clonotypes between healthy human individuals. Libraries were prepared by immunoSEQ multiplex PCR; TCRdb keeps only in-frame clonotypes and omits some of them. The sample contains over a million clones, around 78% of which appear only once. The sample taken for sequencing was memory CD4+ T cells from PBMCs. Subset here: CD45RA-negative fraction. The origin of the receptors is a man between 18 and 35 years old in good health. Some clones in this sample may be carry-over from other donors' samples.

As for this clone: The same CDR3 also results from other DNA sequences found in this sample. The rearrangement links TRBV4-1 to TRBJ1-5; 9 nucleotides line up with TRBD1. Unmatched junction bases numbered 2, after V lost 4 bases and J lost 4 bases. The CDR3 totals 14 residues. Germline CDR1 reads MGHRA; CDR2 reads YSYEKL. CDR3 bases: TGCGCCAGCAGCCGGGACAGGGCAAATCAGCCCCAGCATTTT. It codes for CASSRDRANQPQHF.

V gene TRBV5-4 combines with J gene TRBJ2-7, with 13 bases matching TRBD2. Trimming cost V 1 base and J 3 bases; bases outside gene matches: 4. Per the germline V gene, CDR1 is SGHNT and CDR2 is YYREEE (reference sequence). The CDR3 is 16 residues long. CDR3 region: CASSLWTSGRGYEQYF. For the CDR3, the DNA is TGTGCCAGCAGCTTGTGGACTAGCGGGAGAGGCTACGAGCAGTACTTC.

The chain recombines TRBV5-4 with TRBJ1-5; D is possibly TRBD1 (6 bases). V was trimmed by 4 bases and J by 2 bases, leaving 13 bases between them. Germline-derived CDR1 and CDR2 are SGHNT and YYREEE (reference sequence). There are 15 residues in the CDR3. CDR3: CASSLRGGGNQPQHF. The CDR3 region has the DNA TGTGCCAGCAGCCTACGAGGGGGAGGCAATCAGCCCCAGCATTTT.

The rearrangement links TRBV9 to TRBJ1-5; the D is unclear. The CDR3 covers 11 residues. Germline CDR1 reads SGDLS; CDR2 reads YYNGEE. Trimming cost V 6 bases and J 9 bases, with 10 bases left between them. DNA of the CDR3: TGTGCCAGCAACTTCAAAAGGCCCCAGCATTTT. It encodes CASNFKRPQHF.

The chain joins TRBV2 to TRBJ1-1; D ambiguous. The CDR3 is 13 amino acids. V shed 11 bases and J shed 1 base, with 14 bases lying between them. The germline V gene has CDR1 SNHLY and CDR2 FYNNEI. The CDR3 sequence is CASSLTWNTEAFF. The CDR3 region has the DNA TGTGCCTCATCATTGACCTGGAACACTGAAGCTTTCTTT.

The chain combines TRBV5-1 with TRBJ1-2; D remains ambiguous. This CDR3 contains 12 residues. The V end lost 2 bases, the J end lost 3 bases, and 5 bases lay between the germline ends. The germline V gene has CDR1 SGHRS and CDR2 YFSETQ. The CDR3 spells CASSFADYGYTF. CDR3 nucleotide sequence: TGCGCCAGCAGCTTCGCTGACTATGGCTACACCTTC.

Points on this clone: The junction departs from germline at one end; a sequencing error may be responsible. The chain has TRBV15 and TRBJ2-7, with TRBD2 matching 9 bases. This CDR3 has 13 residues. Germline CDR1 reads LNHNV; CDR2 reads YYDKDF (reference sequence). The CDR3 nucleotides read TGTGCCACCAGCAGAGATCTGGGTAGCGGGAGTTCCTTC. The encoded protein is CATSRDLGSGSSF.

The chain combines TRBV9 with TRBJ1-3, with a tentative D call TRBD1 (6 bases). The V end was cut by 0 bases, the J end by 6 bases, with 10 bases between. Germline CDR1 reads SGDLS; CDR2 reads YYNGEE. This CDR3 contains 14 residues. CDR3: CASSVAGGENTIYF. CDR3 sequence (DNA): TGTGCCAGCAGCGTAGCTGGGGGCGAAAACACCATATATTTT.

The chain joins TRBV6-1 to TRBJ1-3; tentatively, D is TRBD1 (5 bases). The CDR3 covers 13 residues. Germline assignment: CDR1 MNHNS and CDR2 SASEGT. Between the trimmed V and J ends, which lost 4 bases and 7 bases, there was a span of 11 bases. CDR3 amino acids: CASSVQVGNTIYF. CDR3 sequence (DNA): TGTGCCAGCAGTGTACAGGTTGGGAACACCATATATTTT.

This clone showed up just a few times. The genes are TRBV28 and TRBJ1-1, with no clear D. V was clipped by 3 bases and J by 3 bases, with 14 bases between them. This CDR3 comprises 15 residues. Germline assignment: CDR1 MDHEN and CDR2 SYDVKM. CDR3 nucleotides: TGTGCCAGCAGTTTTCGCCCTCCGGATGACACTGAAGCTTTCTTT. Its protein is CASSFRPPDDTEAFF.

V gene TRBV29-1 combines with J gene TRBJ2-5; 10 nucleotides align to TRBD1. This CDR3 is built from 12 residues. V trimming: 3 bases; J trimming: 5 bases; junction bases outside the gene matches: 0. The germline V gene encodes CDR1 SQVTM and CDR2 ANQGSEA. In DNA, the CDR3 is TGCAGCGTTGAGGACAGGGGGGAGACCCAGTACTTC. Translation gives CSVEDRGETQYF.

The chain employs TRBV12-5 and TRBJ2-5, with TRBD2 matching 8 bases. The CDR3 loop spans 17 amino acids. Trimming took 1 base from V and 5 from J; bases not matched to a gene: 12. Germline V gene lookup returns CDR1 LGHNT and CDR2 FRNRAP. The CDR3 DNA follows: TGTGCTAGTGGTTTGGGGATCGTGGCGGGAGGAGAGGAGACCCAGTACTTC. Translated: CASGLGIVAGGEETQYF.

J is TRBJ2-5 and V is TRBV11-2; 8 bases are a match to TRBD2. The CDR3 is made up of 17 amino acids. The V gene's germline CDR1 is SGHAT and CDR2 FQNNGV. J lost 4 bases, V lost 3 bases, and 13 bases had no gene match. The CDR3 is CASSLYPGTSFRETQYF. The CDR3 coding sequence is TGTGCCAGCAGCTTGTACCCAGGGACTAGTTTTCGAGAGACCCAGTACTTC.

The DNA for the CDR3 is TGCGCCAGCACCTCCACAGGGATAGGCACCGGGGAGCTGTTTTTT. Protein product: CASTSTGIGTGELFF. This chain links TRBV5-1 with TRBJ2-2; D perhaps matches TRBD1 (6 bases). Trimming took off 6 bases at V and 4 bases at J, with 16 bases between the two ends. Germline-derived CDR1 and CDR2 are SGHRS and YFSETQ. This CDR3 contains 15 residues. Supplemented by reference TRBV5-1 and TRBJ2-2, the full variable domain reads KAGVTQTPRYLIKTRGQQVTLSCSPISGHRSVSWYQQTPGQGLQFLFEYFSETQRNKGNFPGRFSGRQFSNSRSEMNVSTLELGDSALYLCASTSTGIGTGELFFGEGSRLTVL.

The V gene is TRBV27, the J gene TRBJ1-1; D is uncertain. Germline V gene data show CDR1 as MNHEY and CDR2 as SMNVEV (reference sequence). This CDR3 has 13 amino acids. Trimming stripped 3 bases from V and 4 bases from J, with 9 bases between. The chain's CDR3 is CASSFSRSTEAFF. In nucleotides, the CDR3 is TGTGCCAGCAGTTTCTCCAGGAGCACTGAAGCTTTCTTT.

The V call is TRBV2, the J call TRBJ1-5; D is undetermined. This CDR3 spans 14 amino acids. The germline CDR1 and CDR2 sequences are SNHLY and FYNNEI. V was trimmed by 4 bases and J by 2 bases, leaving 9 bases between them. The CDR3 DNA reads as TGTGCCAGCAGTGTAAGGGCAGGCAATCAGCCCCAGCATTTT. Translated, it gives CASSVRAGNQPQHF.

The chain uses TRBV28 and TRBJ2-2; 7 positions match TRBD2. Germline V CDR1 and CDR2: MDHEN, SYDVKM. This CDR3 has 19 amino acids. V dropped 1 base and J dropped 0; count of bases not matched to a gene: 11. Written as DNA, the CDR3 is TGTGCCAGCAGTTTATCCGGGACCGGGGGGTTCGCGAACACCGGGGAGCTGTTTTTT. This translates into CASSLSGTGGFANTGELFF.

This clone has only a few counts. V gene TRBV11-3 combines with J gene TRBJ2-5; either TRBD1 or TRBD2 may supply D (5 bases each). The CDR3 contains 13 residues. Trimming cost V 8 bases and J 5 bases, with 15 bases left between them. The V gene's germline CDR1 is SGHNT and CDR2 YENEEA. The CDR3 sequence is CASALGAGETQYF. The CDR3 DNA reads as TGTGCCAGCGCACTGGGAGCAGGGGAGACCCAGTACTTC.